This TCR beta chain was identified in a study of blood T cell repertoires in COVID-19. Study-wide context: Whether acute or convalescent, the COVID-19 samples came from the United States, Italy and Spain.

Clones were read by immunoSEQ multiplex PCR, and TCRdb kept only the in-frame ones, dropping some. The table shows 250,000 or so clones, with more than 75% occurring only once. The CDR3 extends over 15 amino acids. CDR1 is SGHNT, CDR2 YENEEA, per germline. Trimming took off 2 bases at V and 5 bases at J, with 16 bases between the two ends. This receptor was identified in a woman aged 70-85 years with active or convalescent COVID-19. V and J are TRBV11-3 and TRBJ2-7; D is possibly TRBD2 (7 bases). Sequencing input: peripheral blood. In DNA, the CDR3 is TGTGCCAGCAGCTTAATGGGGGCGGGGGTTCACGAGCAGTACTTC. This translates into CASSLMGAGVHEQYF.